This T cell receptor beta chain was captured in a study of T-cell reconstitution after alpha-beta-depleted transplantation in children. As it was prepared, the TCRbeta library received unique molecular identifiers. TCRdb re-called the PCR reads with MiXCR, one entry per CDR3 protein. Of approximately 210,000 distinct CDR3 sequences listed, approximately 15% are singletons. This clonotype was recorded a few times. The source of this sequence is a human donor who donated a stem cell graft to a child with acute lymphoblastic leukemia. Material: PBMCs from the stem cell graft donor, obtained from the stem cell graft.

The CDR3 region has the DNA TGCAGTGCTAGTAGCGGGAGGGTCGGGAGTGAGACCCAGTACTTC. This gives the protein CSASSGRVGSETQYF. This sequence joins TRBV20-1 and TRBJ2-5, with TRBD2 identical over 11 bases. The CDR3 has 15 amino acids. Germline CDR1 DFQATT, CDR2 SNEGSKA (reference sequence). The V and J ends lost 3 bases and 5 bases, in that order; junction bases with no gene match: 8.